In its sample, the clone carrying this TCR beta chain was seen many times. Its matching antigen is unknown. The sample is drawn from a study of T cell responses to AZD1222 COVID-19 vaccine. Background on the study: The study pooled second doses at about 4 or about 12 weeks.

Generated by immunoSEQ multiplex PCR, the TCRdb table keeps only in-frame clones and is missing some. The sample lists approximately 110,000 clones; 88% were seen once. Study-level findings and limits: Baseline antibody screening turned up just a handful of seropositive AZD1222 recipients. White British ancestry dominated among donors, who included more females, and clonal diversity was possibly underestimated.

This clonotype originated in an adult in good health. The starting material was peripheral blood, obtained on day 0 of AZD1222 vaccination.

The CDR3 sequence is CASSTGQGAAYF. The CDR3 DNA sequence: TGTGCCAGCAGTACGGGACAGGGGGCCGCCTACTTC. This chain connects TRBV6-5 to TRBJ2-7; 12 nucleotides agree with TRBD1. In germline, CDR1 is MNHEY, CDR2 SVGAGI. The junction had 6 bases not matched to a gene; V was cut back by 5 bases and J by 13 bases. The CDR3 spans 12 residues.